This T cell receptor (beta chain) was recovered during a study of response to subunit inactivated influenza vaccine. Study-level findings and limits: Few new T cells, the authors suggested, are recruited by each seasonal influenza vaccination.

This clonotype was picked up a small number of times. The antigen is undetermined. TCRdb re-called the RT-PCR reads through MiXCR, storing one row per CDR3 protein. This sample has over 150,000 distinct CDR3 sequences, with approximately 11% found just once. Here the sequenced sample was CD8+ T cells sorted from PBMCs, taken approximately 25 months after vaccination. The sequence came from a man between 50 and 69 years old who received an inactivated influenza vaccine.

CDR3 protein: CATSSTGTDSNQPQHF. For the CDR3, the DNA is TGTGCCACCAGCAGTACCGGGACGGATAGCAATCAGCCCCAGCATTTT. V and J are TRBV15 and TRBJ1-5, with TRBD1 as a possible D gene (5 bases). Deletions cut 3 bases from V and 0 bases from J, with 12 bases between. The CDR3 is 16 residues long. Germline CDR1 and CDR2: LNHNV and YYDKDF (reference sequence).